The entry below describes one T cell receptor beta chain. Living in 24 US areas, the participants were between roughly 18 and 90 years of age. Cohorts were assigned according to the clinical history that participants reported. In germline, CDR1 is ENHRY, CDR2 SYGVKD. V lost 2 bases and J 7 bases, leaving 12 bases between the germline ends. This CDR3 is 14 amino acids long. This table comes from immunoSEQ multiplex PCR, and its TCRdb copy is limited to in-frame clones, with some not included. Seen here are some 260,000 clones, around 84% observed once, and the top ten hold approximately 4.5%. These data originate in a study of blood T cell repertoires in COVID-19.

V gene TRBV10-3 combines with J gene TRBJ1-5, with D possibly TRBD1 on 6 matching bases. The sample consisted of PBMCs or T cells enriched from blood (not recorded which). This sequence originates from a man aged 25-40 years with acute COVID-19. The CDR3 region is CAISEGGARQPQHF. DNA for the CDR3: TGTGCCATCAGTGAGGGGGGGGCGCGGCAGCCCCAGCATTTT.